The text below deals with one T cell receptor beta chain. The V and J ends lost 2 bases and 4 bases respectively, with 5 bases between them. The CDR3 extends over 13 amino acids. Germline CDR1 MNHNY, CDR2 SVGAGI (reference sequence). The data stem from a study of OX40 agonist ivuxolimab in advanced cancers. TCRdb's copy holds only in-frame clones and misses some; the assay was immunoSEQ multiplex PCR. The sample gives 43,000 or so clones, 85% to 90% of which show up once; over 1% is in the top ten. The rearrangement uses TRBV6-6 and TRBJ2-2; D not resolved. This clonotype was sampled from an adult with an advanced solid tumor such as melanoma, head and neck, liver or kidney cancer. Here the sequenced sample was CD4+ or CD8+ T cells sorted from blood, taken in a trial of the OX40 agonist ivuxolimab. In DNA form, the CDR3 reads TGTGCCAGCAGTTACGCGGCCACCGGGGAGCTGTTTTTT. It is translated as CASSYAATGELFF.